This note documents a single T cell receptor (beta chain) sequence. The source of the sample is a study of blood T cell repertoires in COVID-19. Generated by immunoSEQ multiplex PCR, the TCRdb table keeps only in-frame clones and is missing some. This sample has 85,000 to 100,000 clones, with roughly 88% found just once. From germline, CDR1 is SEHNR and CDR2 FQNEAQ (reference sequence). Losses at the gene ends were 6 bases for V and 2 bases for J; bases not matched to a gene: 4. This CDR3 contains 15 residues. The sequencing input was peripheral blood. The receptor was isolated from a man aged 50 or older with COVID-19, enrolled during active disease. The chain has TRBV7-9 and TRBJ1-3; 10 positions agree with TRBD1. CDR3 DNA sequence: TGTGCCAGCAGTCTAGGACAGGGGGCTGGAAACACCATATATTTT. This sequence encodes CASSLGQGAGNTIYF.